The 11 T cell receptor beta chains reported below all come from one sample, sequenced in a study of blood T cell repertoires in COVID-19. Repertoires were generated with immunoSEQ multiplex PCR, while TCRdb's copy carries only in-frame clones and drops some. Of 200,000 to 300,000 clones in the sample, more than 70% are singletons; the top ten hold around 1.2%. The sequenced sample consisted of PBMCs or T cells enriched from blood (not recorded which). The origin of the receptors is a woman aged 40 to 50 with acute COVID-19.

The V call is TRBV7-6, the J call TRBJ2-5, with D possibly being TRBD1 (6 bases). Trimming removed 5 bases at V and 4 bases at J, with 17 bases between. Germline lookup yields CDR1 SGHVS and CDR2 FNYEAQ. This CDR3 contains 15 residues. CDR3 DNA sequence: TGTGCCAGCAGCCTCGGACAGTTAGTCCCAGAGACCCAGTACTTC. Translated, it gives CASSLGQLVPETQYF. Complete variable domain (other parts from reference TRBV7-6 and TRBJ2-5): GAGVSQSPRYKVTKRGQDVALRCDPISGHVSLYWYRQALGQGPEFLTYFNYEAQQDKSGLPNDRFSAERPEGSISTLTIQRTEQRDSAMYRCASSLGQLVPETQYFGPGTRLLVL.

This clone was counted a single time. The V and J genes are TRBV7-9 and TRBJ2-3; 9 nucleotides match TRBD2. CDR1 is SEHNR, CDR2 FQNEAQ, per germline (reference sequence). V was pared by 4 bases and J by 5 bases, with 7 bases of the junction left unmatched. The CDR3 covers 15 residues. For the CDR3, the DNA is TGTGCCAGCAGCTCATCTAGCGGGACCGGAGATACGCAGTATTTT. Encoded protein: CASSSSSGTGDTQYF.

This clone was seen repeatedly, ten times or more. The chain joins TRBV5-4 to TRBJ1-1; D is possibly TRBD1 (5 bases). This CDR3 has 16 amino acids. The ends were cut back, 5 bases at V and 1 base at J, with 18 bases in the middle. CDR1 is SGHNT, CDR2 YYREEE, per germline (reference sequence). CDR3 DNA sequence: TGTGCCAGCAGTCCACCCAGGGCGGGGAGGAACACTGAAGCTTTCTTT. Translated, it gives CASSPPRAGRNTEAFF.

This clone was seen only a few times. The V call is TRBV7-8, the J call TRBJ1-6; D remains unclear. The CDR3 extends over 16 amino acids. V dropped 1 base and J dropped 10 bases, with 17 bases sitting between them. Germline CDR1 reads SGHVS; CDR2 reads FQNEAQ. Here the CDR3 DNA reads TGTGCCAGCAGCTTAGTAGAGGGAGGAGGCTACTCACCCCTCCACTTT. It is translated as CASSLVEGGGYSPLHF.

This clone was seen a handful of times. The genes are TRBV11-2 and TRBJ2-4; weak D call: TRBD2 (6 bases). This CDR3 has 15 amino acids. Trimming took off 1 base at V and 2 bases at J, with 9 bases between the two ends. The germline gives CDR1 SGHAT, CDR2 FQNNGV. The CDR3 bases are TGTGCCAGCAGCTTAGCGGGAGTACCCAAAAACATTCAGTACTTC. Translated: CASSLAGVPKNIQYF.

The chain uses TRBV18 and TRBJ2-1; TRBD2 matches 13 bases. The CDR3 loop spans 16 amino acids. The V gene end was trimmed by 3 bases and the J gene end by 3 bases; junction bases not matched to a gene: 2. Germline V gives CDR1 KGHSH, CDR2 LQKENI. CDR3 DNA: TGTGCCAGCTCACCGGGACTAGCGGGATACTACAATGAGCAGTTCTTC. Amino acids: CASSPGLAGYYNEQFF.

V usage is TRBV11-3 and J usage is TRBJ2-1, with 11 bases fitting TRBD2. V shed 5 bases, J shed 10 bases, and the junction held 10 bases outside the gene matches. Per germline, CDR1 SGHNT and CDR2 YENEEA. The CDR3 consists of 15 residues. CDR3 bases: TGTGCCAGCAGCGACCGGACTAGCGGGCGGGAGGAGCAGTTCTTC. Its translation is CASSDRTSGREEQFF.

The chain links TRBV28 to TRBJ2-7; 7 bases match TRBD2. Germline values: CDR1 MDHEN, CDR2 SYDVKM. The junction had 7 bases not matched to a gene; V was cut back by 5 bases and J by 0 bases. The length of the CDR3 is 15 residues. This chain's CDR3 is CASSSGASDSYEQYF. CDR3 DNA sequence: TGTGCCAGCAGTAGCGGGGCTAGCGACTCCTACGAGCAGTACTTC.

This chain connects TRBV11-3 to TRBJ1-1, with 8 bases lining up with TRBD1. Germline trimming cut 5 bases from V and 6 bases from J; bases unmatched to any gene: 17. CDR1 is SGHNT, CDR2 YENEEA, per germline. The CDR3 totals 17 residues. CDR3 coding DNA: TGTGCCAGCAGCCTTTACCCTTTGGACAGGGAGGGAGCTGAAGCTTTCTTT. It specifies CASSLYPLDREGAEAFF.

This rearrangement joins TRBV30 to TRBJ1-2; 7 nucleotides match TRBD1. V lost 5 bases and J lost 2; bases outside the gene matches: 5. This CDR3 has 13 residues. CDR1 and CDR2 from the germline V gene are GTSNPN and SVGIG (reference sequence). The CDR3 region has the DNA TGTGCCTGGCAACAGGGACAGAACTATGGCTACACCTTC. Protein: CAWQQGQNYGYTF.

The genes are TRBV5-6 and TRBJ2-7, with 8 bases that match TRBD1. Germline values: CDR1 SGHDT, CDR2 YYEEEE. This CDR3 has 16 amino acids. V shed 4 bases and J 1 base; nucleotides not matched to a gene: 10. The CDR3, as DNA: TGTGCCAGCAGCCGTCGTGAGGGACAGGTTTCCTACGAGCAGTACGTC. Its protein product is CASSRREGQVSYEQYV.